This entry is about one T cell receptor (beta chain). As yet, its antigen is unknown. Using immunoSEQ multiplex PCR, the repertoire was profiled, and TCRdb retains in-frame clones only, with some absent. The sample carries hundreds of thousands of clones, roughly 96% recorded once. Naive CD8 cells comprised CD45RO-negative, CCR7-positively selected cells, excluding terminally differentiated effector memory CD45RA+ cells. Among the donors, all were Caucasian adults who lived in Nashville, Tennessee. Germline lookup yields CDR1 SNHLY and CDR2 FYNNEI. This CDR3 has 16 residues. V dropped 4 bases and J dropped 0 bases, with 13 bases sitting between them. The data belong to a study of shared clonotypes between healthy human individuals. The study's findings and limits: An anticipated effect of sequencing depth on clonotype sharing among donors was recognized.

The sample taken for sequencing was naive CD8+ T cells sorted from blood. The sequence came from a woman aged 25 to 39 in good health. The rearrangement joins TRBV2 to TRBJ2-1; tentative D call: TRBD2 (6 bases). The CDR3 DNA reads TGTGCCAGCAGTGTATTAGCGGCTAGCTCCTACAATGAGCAGTTCTTC. This sequence encodes CASSVLAASSYNEQFF.